What follows are 32 T cell receptor beta chains derived from one specimen sequenced in a study of blood T cells in healthy people across ages. Then a second PCR, running about 7 to 11 cycles, was carried out with a sample-barcoded 5' primer and a J-beta primer mix. Each CDR3 protein gets one entry after TCRdb re-called the 5' RACE reads with MiXCR. The table lists roughly 500,000 distinct CDR3 sequences, roughly 28% of them singletons, with roughly 18% in the top ten. Specimen: blood. These receptors were collected from a woman in her 70s in good health.

V and J are TRBV10-3 and TRBJ2-5, with a tentative D call TRBD1 (6 bases). The CDR3 covers 14 residues. V was trimmed by 10 bases and J by 2 bases, leaving 17 bases between them. Germline loops: CDR1 ENHRY, CDR2 SYGVKD. This chain's CDR3 is CATQPRDTQETQYF. The CDR3 DNA is TGTGCCACCCAACCCCGGGACACACAAGAGACCCAGTACTTC.

The chain couples TRBV7-9 to TRBJ2-5; D is uncertain. Matching the DNA end better, TRBJ2-1 makes the J call doubtful. The CDR3 covers 14 residues. Per germline, CDR1 SEHNR and CDR2 FQNEAQ (reference sequence). In DNA, the CDR3 is TGTGCCAGCAGCTTTGTACTTATGTACAATGAGCAGTTCTTC. Amino acids: CASSFVLMYNEQFF.

This clonotype was picked up many times. Here the CDR3 reads CASSAKYGTSGGRAKNIQYF. CDR3 DNA sequence: TGTGCCAGCAGTGCGAAATATGGGACTAGCGGGGGACGGGCCAAAAACATTCAGTACTTC. The chain combines TRBV2 with TRBJ2-4; 14 bases agree with TRBD2. The V segment lost 4 bases and the J segment 1 base; nucleotides outside the gene matches: 12. Germline-derived CDR1 and CDR2 are SNHLY and FYNNEI. This CDR3 contains 20 residues.

There are a few counts of this clonotype. This chain connects TRBV30 to TRBJ1-4; 8 bases agree with TRBD1. The V segment lost 2 bases and the J segment 0 bases; nucleotides outside the gene matches: 5. In germline, CDR1 is GTSNPN, CDR2 SVGIG (reference sequence). CDR3 length equals 16 residues. In DNA form, the CDR3 reads TGTGCCTGGAGTTCCGGACAGGGCACAACTAATGAAAAACTGTTTTTT. This codes for CAWSSGQGTTNEKLFF.

V is TRBV9 and J is TRBJ2-6; either TRBD1 or TRBD2 may supply D (5 bases each). V dropped 2 bases and J dropped 0 bases, with 12 bases sitting between them. This CDR3 region has 17 residues. Germline V gives CDR1 SGDLS, CDR2 YYNGEE. The DNA of the CDR3 is TGTGCCAGCAGCGTGCTCCCCGGGACCTCTGGGGCCAACGTCCTGACTTTC. It yields the protein CASSVLPGTSGANVLTF.

There are a few counts of this clonotype. The chain carries TRBV7-2 and TRBJ2-1; 12 nucleotides line up with TRBD2. The length of the CDR3 is 18 residues. Germline values: CDR1 SGHTA, CDR2 FQGNSA. J was trimmed by 1 base and V by 4 bases; bases with no gene match: 8. In nucleotides, the CDR3 is TGTGCCAGCAGCTCACCCGCAGGACTAGCGGGATCCTACAATGAGCAGTTCTTC. It codes for CASSSPAGLAGSYNEQFF.

This clonotype was found a few times. Here the CDR3 DNA reads TGTGCCAGCAGTTTAGGACAACGAACAGGATACCAAGAGACCCAGTACTTC. Amino acids: CASSLGQRTGYQETQYF. The chain recombines TRBV28 with TRBJ2-5, with D perhaps TRBD1 (5 bases). V shed 2 bases and J shed 0 bases, with 16 bases lying between them. CDR1 and CDR2 from the germline V gene are MDHEN and SYDVKM. The CDR3 totals 17 residues.

This chain links TRBV7-2 with TRBJ2-2; 9 nucleotides align to TRBD2. This CDR3 spans 16 amino acids. Germline-derived CDR1 and CDR2 are SGHTA and FQGNSA. V was pared by 2 bases and J by 5 bases, with 6 bases of the junction left unmatched. Written as DNA, the CDR3 is TGTGCCAGCAGCTTACATAGCGGGAGTCGGACCGGGGAGCTGTTTTTT. It encodes CASSLHSGSRTGELFF.

This clonotype appeared a few times. The chain combines TRBV10-3 with TRBJ2-5, with 7 nucleotides matching TRBD2. The J call is in doubt because the DNA end fits TRBJ2-1 better. This CDR3 spans 14 amino acids. Germline V gives CDR1 ENHRY, CDR2 SYGVKD. The CDR3 loop is CAISMLADHNEQFF. CDR3 coding DNA: TGTGCCATCAGTATGCTAGCGGACCACAATGAGCAGTTCTTC.

The chain joins TRBV12-3 or TRBV12-4 to TRBJ1-2; 12 nucleotides align to TRBD1. V lost 6 bases to trimming and J lost 5 bases; unmatched junction nucleotides: 4. This CDR3 contains 14 residues. CDR3 nucleotide sequence: TGTGCCAGCAGGGGGACAGGGGGCTCTTATGGCTACACCTTC. Protein product: CASRGTGGSYGYTF.

This clonotype was seen only a few times. One end of the junction does not line up with germline, which may come from a read error. The rearrangement uses TRBV28 and TRBJ1-6, with 8 nucleotides matching TRBD1. Looked up from germline, CDR1 is MDHEN and CDR2 is SYDVKM. The CDR3 is 19 residues long. The CDR3 here is CAGSLFRGPLLYHNSPLHF. Written as DNA, the CDR3 is TGTGCCGGCAGTTTATTCAGGGGGCCCCTCCTATACCATAATTCACCCCTCCACTTT. Combining the CDR3 with reference TRBV28 and TRBJ1-6 gives the whole variable domain DVKVTQSSRYLVKRTGEKVFLECVQDMDHENMFWYRQDPGLGLRLIYFSYDVKMKEKGDIPEGYSVSREKKERFSLILESASTNQTSMYLCAGSLFRGPLLYHNSPLHFGNGTRLTVT.

The V gene is TRBV20-1, the J gene TRBJ1-3; D might be TRBD1 (5 bases). The germline V gene has CDR1 DFQATT and CDR2 SNEGSKA (reference sequence). Trimming pared 0 bases from V and 2 bases from J, leaving 11 bases between. This CDR3 is built from 15 residues. The CDR3 spells CSARDLGVAGNTIYF. The CDR3 DNA sequence: TGCAGTGCTAGAGATCTGGGGGTAGCTGGAAACACCATATATTTT.

This clonotype was observed a handful of times. The genes are TRBV7-8 and TRBJ2-1; 12 bases match TRBD2. CDR1 and CDR2 (germline): SGHVS, FQNEAQ. The V gene end was trimmed by 5 bases and the J gene end by 7 bases; junction bases not matched to a gene: 9. This CDR3 spans 16 amino acids. The CDR3, as DNA: TGTGCCAGCAGCCCCAAACTAGCGGGGGGCTTTAATGAGCAGTTCTTC. Its translation is CASSPKLAGGFNEQFF.

The rearrangement joins TRBV28 to TRBJ2-3; D may be TRBD1 or TRBD2 (6 bases each). The CDR3 covers 15 residues. Germline CDR1 reads MDHEN; CDR2 reads SYDVKM. V was clipped by 1 base and J by 8 bases, with 16 bases between them. The CDR3 bases are TGTGCCAGCAGTTTATTGCGGGAAGGGGGAGTTACGCAGTATTTT. The encoded protein is CASSLLREGGVTQYF.

This clonotype was detected only a few times. The rearrangement uses TRBV5-1 and TRBJ1-2; 7 nucleotides align to TRBD1. V shed 3 bases, J shed 3 bases, and the junction held 8 bases outside the gene matches. Germline V gives CDR1 SGHRS, CDR2 YFSETQ. This CDR3 has 15 residues. DNA for the CDR3: TGCGCCAGCAGCTGGGTGACAGGGAAGGACTATGGCTACACCTTC. This gives the protein CASSWVTGKDYGYTF.

The V gene is TRBV11-1, the J gene TRBJ2-5; no clear D. CDR1 and CDR2 (germline): SGHAT, FQDESV (reference sequence). The germline V and J ends were trimmed by 5 bases and 1 base, with 17 bases remaining between them. The CDR3 extends over 16 amino acids. The CDR3 spells CASSPHPGLTQETQYF. In nucleotides, the CDR3 is TGTGCCAGCAGCCCCCACCCCGGGCTTACCCAAGAGACCCAGTACTTC.

The chain employs TRBV10-3 and TRBJ2-1; D uncertain. Per the germline V gene, CDR1 is ENHRY and CDR2 is SYGVKD. V dropped 6 bases and J dropped 4 bases, with 13 bases sitting between them. The CDR3 has 14 residues. The CDR3 DNA follows: TGTGCCATCAGCCAAACCGGACCTTACAATGAGCAGTTCTTC. Translated: CAISQTGPYNEQFF.

The chain is built from TRBV11-3 and TRBJ1-2, with 10 bases that match TRBD1. Trimming took 1 base from V and 5 from J; bases not matched to a gene: 7. This CDR3 contains 16 residues. Germline lookup yields CDR1 SGHNT and CDR2 YENEEA. This CDR3 is CASSLGGQGSKYGYTF. The CDR3 bases are TGTGCCAGCAGCTTAGGGGGACAGGGGTCGAAATATGGCTACACCTTC.

The rearrangement links TRBV29-1 to TRBJ1-4; D unresolved. CDR1 and CDR2 (germline): SQVTM, ANQGSEA. The germline V and J ends were trimmed by 5 bases and 4 bases, with 11 bases remaining between them. The CDR3 runs 13 residues. The CDR3 DNA follows: TGCAGCGTTTCCCGGGTCCTTAATGAAAAACTGTTTTTT. This translates into CSVSRVLNEKLFF. The full variable domain, its missing parts supplied by reference TRBV29-1 and TRBJ1-4, is SAVISQKPSRDICQRGTSLTIQCQVDSQVTMMFWYRQQPGQSLTLIATANQGSEATYESGFVIDKFPISRPNLTFSTLTVSNMSPEDSSIYLCSVSRVLNEKLFFGSGTQLSVL.

CDR3 residues: CASSPGQENSPLHF. CDR3 nucleotides: TGCGCCAGCAGCCCGGGACAGGAGAATTCACCCCTCCACTTT. The gene calls are TRBV5-1 and TRBJ1-6, with 8 bases fitting TRBD1. The CDR3 sequence is 14 residues long. The germline V gene encodes CDR1 SGHRS and CDR2 YFSETQ. The trim removed 4 bases at V and 7 bases at J, leaving 4 bases unmatched.

This clonotype was detected only a few times. V is TRBV6-5 and J is TRBJ1-2; 10 bases are a match to TRBD1. Germline loops: CDR1 MNHEY, CDR2 SVGAGI. V was clipped by 6 bases and J by 7 bases; unmatched bases: 11. The CDR3 contains 15 residues. DNA for the CDR3: TGTGCCAGCAGACTTCGACAGGGGGCTTATTCTGGCTACACCTTC. Protein product: CASRLRQGAYSGYTF.

The chain uses TRBV6-2 or TRBV6-3 and TRBJ1-6; the D is unclear. The CDR3 is 15 residues long. Trimming cost V 8 bases and J 0 bases, with 11 bases left between them. Germline CDR1 reads MNHEY; CDR2 reads SVGEGT. CDR3 DNA: TGTGCCAGCGACGCTAGGAGCTCCTATAATTCACCCCTCCACTTT. Translating it yields CASDARSSYNSPLHF.

The chain combines TRBV2 with TRBJ2-1, with 7 bases lining up with TRBD1. V lost 6 bases to trimming and J lost 2 bases; unmatched junction nucleotides: 4. From germline, CDR1 is SNHLY and CDR2 FYNNEI. There are 14 residues in the CDR3. The CDR3 DNA sequence: TGTGCCAGCAGAAACAGGGGCCCCTACAATGAGCAGTTCTTC. This codes for CASRNRGPYNEQFF.

The sample holds a few counts of this clonotype. The chain is built from TRBV7-2 and TRBJ1-1, with a weak D call TRBD1 (6 bases). CDR1 SGHTA and CDR2 FQGNSA come from the germline V gene. The CDR3 has 13 amino acids. V was trimmed by 6 bases and J by 9 bases, leaving 17 bases between them. The CDR3 loop is CASRSGTRGQAFF. In DNA form, the CDR3 reads TGTGCCAGCAGATCAGGGACCCGGGGGCAAGCTTTCTTT.

J is TRBJ2-1 and V is TRBV5-1; TRBD2 might be the D (7 bases). V was pared by 0 bases and J by 7 bases, with 32 bases between. The CDR3 consists of 21 residues. The germline V gene encodes CDR1 SGHRS and CDR2 YFSETQ. CDR3 region: CASSLALRSAGLGGGKNEQFF. The DNA of the CDR3 is TGCGCCAGCAGCTTGGCCTTGCGGAGCGCCGGACTAGGGGGTGGGAAAAATGAGCAGTTCTTC. Combining the CDR3 with reference TRBV5-1 and TRBJ2-1 gives the whole variable domain KAGVTQTPRYLIKTRGQQVTLSCSPISGHRSVSWYQQTPGQGLQFLFEYFSETQRNKGNFPGRFSGRQFSNSRSEMNVSTLELGDSALYLCASSLALRSAGLGGGKNEQFFGPGTRLTVL.

V and J are TRBV7-9 and TRBJ1-6; weak D call: TRBD1 (6 bases). The CDR3 has 16 residues. Germline values: CDR1 SEHNR, CDR2 FQNEAQ (reference sequence). V was shortened by 5 bases and J by 0 bases, with 11 bases between the two germline ends. Here the CDR3 reads CASSPEQGSYNSPLHF. The CDR3, as DNA: TGTGCCAGCAGCCCCGAACAGGGCTCCTATAATTCACCCCTCCACTTT.

This clonotype came up a few times. The chain combines TRBV6-1 with TRBJ2-5, with D tentatively TRBD1 (8 bases). The length of the CDR3 is 15 residues. V lost 2 bases to trimming and J lost 4 bases, with 14 bases between them. Germline assignment: CDR1 MNHNS and CDR2 SASEGT. CDR3 in DNA: TGTGCCAGCAGTGAATATACAGGGGGGGGAGAGACCCAGTACTTC. Encoded protein: CASSEYTGGGETQYF.

About this clonotype: Its ends do not fully match the called genes, so a read error is possible. The chain employs TRBV2 and TRBJ2-7, with D uncertain. Germline values: CDR1 SNHLY, CDR2 FYNNEI. The CDR3 is 12 residues long. CDR3 loop: CASSGEIYEQSF. The DNA for the CDR3 is TGTGCCAGCAGTGGGGAAATCTACGAGCAGTCCTTC.

V usage is TRBV20-1 and J usage is TRBJ2-3, with 9 bases aligning to TRBD1. The CDR3 totals 13 residues. The V gene's germline CDR1 is DFQATT and CDR2 SNEGSKA (reference sequence). Trimming cost V 5 bases and J 5 bases; bases outside gene matches: 5. The CDR3 loop reads CSAPDRGRDTQYF. In DNA form, the CDR3 reads TGCAGTGCTCCCGACAGGGGGAGAGATACGCAGTATTTT.

This clonotype was picked up many times. The chain couples TRBV27 to TRBJ1-2; TRBD1 matches 7 bases. Germline lookup yields CDR1 MNHEY and CDR2 SMNVEV (reference sequence). Germline trimming cut 5 bases from V and 5 bases from J; bases unmatched to any gene: 5. This CDR3 contains 13 residues. This CDR3 is CASSLEGAYGYTF. CDR3 sequence (DNA): TGTGCCAGCAGTCTTGAGGGGGCTTATGGCTACACCTTC.

This chain links TRBV6-2 or TRBV6-3 with TRBJ2-1; D is unresolved. Gene TRBJ2-7 matches the end of the DNA better, so the J call may be wrong. Germline values: CDR1 MNHEY, CDR2 SVGEGT. The CDR3 has 11 amino acids. CDR3 amino acids: CASGSEYEQYF. The CDR3 nucleotides are TGTGCCAGCGGGTCAGAATACGAGCAGTACTTC.

V is TRBV7-2 and J is TRBJ2-5; the D gene is possibly TRBD2 (7 bases). V was cut by 5 bases and J by 2 bases, with 18 bases left in between. From germline, CDR1 is SGHTA and CDR2 FQGNSA. This CDR3 has 16 amino acids. This CDR3 reads CASSLGGRGGQETQYF. The CDR3 DNA follows: TGTGCCAGCAGCCTCGGAGGGAGGGGGGGGCAAGAGACCCAGTACTTC.